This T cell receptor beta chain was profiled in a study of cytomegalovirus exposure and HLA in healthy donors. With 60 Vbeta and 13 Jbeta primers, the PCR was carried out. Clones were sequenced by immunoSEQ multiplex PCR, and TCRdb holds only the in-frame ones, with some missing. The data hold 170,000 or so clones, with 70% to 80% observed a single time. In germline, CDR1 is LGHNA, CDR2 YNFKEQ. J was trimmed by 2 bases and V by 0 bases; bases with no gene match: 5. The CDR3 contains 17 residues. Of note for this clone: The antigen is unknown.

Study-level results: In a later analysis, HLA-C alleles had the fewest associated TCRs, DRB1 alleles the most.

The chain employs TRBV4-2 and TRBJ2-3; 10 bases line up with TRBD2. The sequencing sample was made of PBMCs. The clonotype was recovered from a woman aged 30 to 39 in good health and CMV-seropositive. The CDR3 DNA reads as TGTGCCAGCAGCCAAGATCCACTAGCGGGACTCACAGATACGCAGTATTTT. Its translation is CASSQDPLAGLTDTQYF.